The 23 T cell receptor beta chains reported below all come from one sample, sequenced in a study of T cell changes during pregnancy in multiple sclerosis. Assay: immunoSEQ multiplex PCR; the TCRdb copy retains only in-frame clones and omits some. The table shows 45,000 to 65,000 clones, with about 91% occurring only once. The sample consisted of peripheral blood, taken after pregnancy. Receptors originate from a female donor in good health, enrolled as a control in a pregnancy study.

The chain recombines TRBV6-4 with TRBJ2-1; no clear D. The CDR3 consists of 14 residues. The V and J ends lost 4 bases and 8 bases respectively, with 15 bases between them. Germline V gene sequence: CDR1 MRHNA, CDR2 SNTAGT. CDR3 region: CASSVGLEEDEQFF. For the CDR3, the DNA is TGTGCCAGCAGTGTCGGCCTTGAGGAAGATGAGCAGTTCTTC.

This chain links TRBV7-8 with TRBJ1-1; TRBD1 is a possible D gene (6 bases). The ends were cut back, 3 bases at V and 11 bases at J, with 13 bases in the middle. CDR1 SGHVS and CDR2 FQNEAQ come from the germline V gene. This CDR3 contains 12 residues. CDR3 DNA sequence: TGTGCCAGCAGCTTCTTCGGTCAGGGGGCTTTCTTT. Its translation: CASSFFGQGAFF.

This rearrangement joins TRBV5-1 to TRBJ2-1; 9 bases agree with TRBD1. The CDR3 loop spans 15 amino acids. Germline trimming cut 1 base from V and 12 bases from J; bases unmatched to any gene: 11. The germline gives CDR1 SGHRS, CDR2 YFSETQ. The CDR3: CASSLTVGQGFRQFF. The CDR3 DNA sequence: TGCGCCAGCAGCTTGACGGTAGGACAGGGGTTTCGGCAGTTCTTC.

This rearrangement joins TRBV7-2 to TRBJ1-5, with no clear D. The CDR3 length is 16 residues. Trimming removed 0 bases from V and 3 bases from J, with 12 bases in between. CDR1 SGHTA and CDR2 FQGNSA come from the germline V gene. The CDR3 sequence: CASSLAREGFNQPQHF. The CDR3, as DNA: TGTGCCAGCAGCTTAGCGCGAGAGGGTTTCAATCAGCCCCAGCATTTT. The full variable domain, its missing parts supplied by reference TRBV7-2 and TRBJ1-5, is GAGVSQSPSNKVTEKGKDVELRCDPISGHTALYWYRQSLGQGLEFLIYFQGNSAPDKSGLPSDRFSAERTGGSVSTLTIQRTQQEDSAVYLCASSLAREGFNQPQHFGDGTRLSIL.

This chain joins TRBV9 and TRBJ1-2, with 12 positions matching TRBD1. The V and J ends lost 0 bases and 4 bases, in that order; junction bases with no gene match: 4. The CDR3 has 16 residues. Per germline, CDR1 SGDLS and CDR2 YYNGEE. CDR3 sequence (DNA): TGTGCCAGCAGCGTAGAGGGGACAGGGGGCCTCTATGGCTACACCTTC. Translated: CASSVEGTGGLYGYTF. The full variable domain, in which reference TRBV9 and TRBJ1-2 provide the parts outside the CDR3, is DSGVTQTPKHLITATGQRVTLRCSPRSGDLSVYWYQQSLDQGLQFLIQYYNGEERAKGNILERFSAQQFPDLHSELNLSSLELGDSALYFCASSVEGTGGLYGYTFGSGTRLTVV.

The rearrangement joins TRBV18 to TRBJ1-2; possibly TRBD1 for D (6 bases). CDR1 and CDR2 (germline): KGHSH, LQKENI. The CDR3 spans 13 residues. V was clipped by 2 bases and J by 10 bases, with 14 bases between them. In nucleotides, the CDR3 is TGTGCCAGCTCACCAGGATTGGACAGCACCTACACCTTC. It codes for CASSPGLDSTYTF.

CDR3 sequence (DNA): TGCGCCAGCAGCTGGGGGACAGGGATTGGAGAGACCCAGTACTTC. This translates into CASSWGTGIGETQYF. The V gene is TRBV5-1, the J gene TRBJ2-5; 9 bases fit TRBD1. This CDR3 is built from 15 residues. The germline V gene encodes CDR1 SGHRS and CDR2 YFSETQ. The junction had 7 bases not matched to a gene; V was cut back by 3 bases and J by 4 bases.

The V and J genes are TRBV27 and TRBJ1-1; TRBD1 aligns across 8 bases. CDR3 length: 15 residues. CDR1 and CDR2 from the germline V gene are MNHEY and SMNVEV (reference sequence). Unmatched junction bases numbered 7, after V lost 6 bases and J lost 1 base. This chain's CDR3 is CASRLQTGANTEAFF. DNA of the CDR3: TGTGCCAGCAGATTACAGACAGGGGCGAACACTGAAGCTTTCTTT.

This rearrangement joins TRBV7-2 to TRBJ2-7, with 8 bases identical to TRBD1. The germline CDR1 and CDR2 sequences are SGHTA and FQGNSA. There are 17 residues in the CDR3. V was clipped by 4 bases and J by 3 bases; unmatched bases: 14. The CDR3 DNA reads TGTGCCAGCAGCTCCTCGGCCGGGACAGGCTTTAACTACGAGCAGTACTTC. This sequence encodes CASSSSAGTGFNYEQYF.

This chain joins TRBV5-4 and TRBJ2-4; D gene unclear. The V end was cut by 0 bases, the J end by 1 base, with 5 bases between. Germline-derived CDR1 and CDR2 are SGHNT and YYREEE (reference sequence). The CDR3 totals 14 residues. The CDR3 region has the DNA TGTGCCAGCAGCTTGGCCATGGCCAAAAACATTCAGTACTTC. Its translation is CASSLAMAKNIQYF.

The chain carries TRBV2 and TRBJ2-7; 12 positions match TRBD2. The V gene end was trimmed by 7 bases and the J gene end by 2 bases; junction bases not matched to a gene: 6. CDR3 length equals 15 residues. Germline V gene lookup returns CDR1 SNHLY and CDR2 FYNNEI. The CDR3 protein is CASTWGLAGAYEQYF. As DNA, the CDR3 is TGTGCCAGCACCTGGGGACTAGCGGGTGCCTACGAGCAGTACTTC.

The CDR3 bases are TGTGCTAGTGGTTCCCAGACAGGTCTTAGCAATCAGCCCCAGCATTTT. The encoded protein is CASGSQTGLSNQPQHF. V is TRBV12-5 and J is TRBJ1-5; D is perhaps TRBD1 (6 bases). Germline CDR1 LGHNT, CDR2 FRNRAP. V was trimmed by 4 bases and J by 0 bases, leaving 13 bases between them. The CDR3 has 16 residues.

V is TRBV6-1 and J is TRBJ2-2, with D possibly matching TRBD1 (7 bases). Germline V gene lookup returns CDR1 MNHNS and CDR2 SASEGT. Trimming took off 2 bases at V and 4 bases at J, with 8 bases between the two ends. There are 14 residues in the CDR3. In DNA, the CDR3 is TGTGCCAGCAGTGAACAGGGGGGCACCGGGGAGCTGTTTTTT. Translation: CASSEQGGTGELFF.

CDR3: CASSLKNTGELFF. DNA of the CDR3: TGTGCCAGCTCACTCAAGAACACCGGGGAGCTGTTTTTT. This chain uses TRBV18 with TRBJ2-2; D remains unclear. The length of the CDR3 is 13 residues. V lost 4 bases, J lost 1 base, and 4 bases lay in between. The germline CDR1 and CDR2 sequences are KGHSH and LQKENI. Full variable domain (rest looked up from reference TRBV18 and TRBJ2-2): NAGVMQNPRHLVRRRGQEARLRCSPMKGHSHVYWYRQLPEEGLKFMVYLQKENIIDESGMPKERFSAEFPKEGPSILRIQQVVRGDSAAYFCASSLKNTGELFFGEGSRLTVL.

The chain carries TRBV4-1 and TRBJ1-1; D is unresolved. The CDR3 has 16 amino acids. Germline V lookup: CDR1 MGHRA, CDR2 YSYEKL. Trimming shortened V by 0 bases and J by 4 bases, and 15 bases separated the two germline ends. CDR3 sequence (DNA): TGCGCCAGCAGCCAAGATAGTTTTGTGATTGGCACTGAAGCTTTCTTT. Its protein is CASSQDSFVIGTEAFF.

The chain uses TRBV29-1 and TRBJ2-1; 9 bases line up with TRBD2. The CDR3 has 14 amino acids. V shed 6 bases and J 9 bases; nucleotides not matched to a gene: 12. Germline loops: CDR1 SQVTM, CDR2 ANQGSEA. The CDR3 DNA reads as TGCAGCGTCCCTACGGGACTAGCTATTCGTGAGCAGTTCTTC. Encoded protein: CSVPTGLAIREQFF.

This chain links TRBV19 with TRBJ2-5, with D tentatively TRBD1 (6 bases). This CDR3 comprises 14 residues. Germline V gene lookup returns CDR1 LNHDA and CDR2 SQIVND (reference sequence). V lost 7 bases and J lost 7, with 19 bases in between. DNA for the CDR3: TGTGCCAGTACCCCCCCCGGGACAAAGGCGACCCAGTACTTC. Protein sequence: CASTPPGTKATQYF.

In its sample, this clone was seen a few times. The chain joins TRBV19 to TRBJ1-1, with a tentative D call TRBD1 (6 bases). The V gene's germline CDR1 is LNHDA and CDR2 SQIVND (reference sequence). Trimming took 5 bases from V and 2 from J, leaving 12 bases between them. CDR3 length equals 14 residues. CDR3 sequence reads: CASSRGAENTEAFF. The CDR3 DNA sequence: TGTGCCAGTAGTCGGGGGGCCGAAAACACTGAAGCTTTCTTT. The whole variable domain, filled in from reference TRBV19 and TRBJ1-1, reads DGGITQSPKYLFRKEGQNVTLSCEQNLNHDAMYWYRQDPGQGLRLIYYSQIVNDFQKGDIAEGYSVSREKKESFPLTVTSAQKNPTAFYLCASSRGAENTEAFFGQGTRLTVV.

The chain employs TRBV10-3 and TRBJ2-3; no clear D. V shed 0 bases and J shed 0 bases, with 10 bases lying between them. The V gene's germline CDR1 is ENHRY and CDR2 SYGVKD. The CDR3 covers 16 residues. The CDR3 DNA is TGTGCCATCAGTGAGTCACAGTCCGCTAGCACAGATACGCAGTATTTT. Translating it yields CAISESQSASTDTQYF.

This clone was detected once. V usage is TRBV27 and J usage is TRBJ1-2; D not certain. V lost 3 bases and J lost 7, with 12 bases in between. The CDR3 loop spans 13 amino acids. Germline CDR1 MNHEY, CDR2 SMNVEV (reference sequence). This CDR3 is CASSFIATGGYTF. The CDR3 nucleotides are TGTGCCAGCAGTTTCATCGCCACGGGTGGCTACACCTTC.

This chain connects TRBV7-9 to TRBJ1-3; the match to TRBD1 covers 7 bases. The CDR3 runs to 14 residues. Germline CDR1 and CDR2: SEHNR and FQNEAQ (reference sequence). Trimming cost V 5 bases and J 7 bases; bases outside gene matches: 8. CDR3 residues: CASSLPTGRNTIYF. CDR3 nucleotide sequence: TGTGCCAGCAGCCTTCCGACAGGGCGGAACACCATATATTTT.

This clone was observed a handful of times. This sequence joins TRBV4-1 and TRBJ1-1, with 8 bases that match TRBD1. This CDR3 is 15 amino acids long. The trim removed 4 bases at V and 1 base at J, leaving 5 bases unmatched. Germline V lookup: CDR1 MGHRA, CDR2 YSYEKL. The CDR3 bases are TGCGCCAGCAGCCGTGGACAGGGATCGAACACTGAAGCTTTCTTT. Translated, it gives CASSRGQGSNTEAFF.

The rearrangement uses TRBV9 and TRBJ1-1; D not certain. CDR3 size: 15 residues. CDR1 and CDR2 (germline): SGDLS, YYNGEE. V shed 4 bases and J shed 5 bases, with 18 bases lying between them. CDR3 sequence reads: CASSPWRNGGTEAFF. DNA for the CDR3: TGTGCCAGCAGCCCCTGGAGGAACGGTGGGACTGAAGCTTTCTTT. The full variable domain, in which reference TRBV9 and TRBJ1-1 provide the parts outside the CDR3, is DSGVTQTPKHLITATGQRVTLRCSPRSGDLSVYWYQQSLDQGLQFLIQYYNGEERAKGNILERFSAQQFPDLHSELNLSSLELGDSALYFCASSPWRNGGTEAFFGQGTRLTVV.